This is a list of T cell receptor beta chains from one sample in a study of cytomegalovirus exposure and HLA in healthy donors. Profiling relied on immunoSEQ multiplex PCR, and the TCRdb table lists in-frame clones only, not all of them. The sample consists of roughly 190,000 clones, roughly 73% of them appearing once. The sequencing sample was made of PBMCs. Receptors were obtained from a woman aged 30 to 39 in good health and CMV-seronegative. The CDR3 runs from the conserved cysteine through the conserved F or W. A D gene is named only where the DNA matches it firmly. Clone size is stated in some rows and not others, as once, few, many or a class when expanded.

>TRBV15|TRBJ2-5|TRBD2|NA
CATSRAAKGGLETQYF
TGTGCCACCAGCAGAGCTGCGAAGGGAGGGTTGGAGACCCAGTACTTC
>TRBV7-9|TRBJ2-7|TRBD1|few
CASSKTGDRDSYEQYF
TGTGCCAGCAGCAAGACAGGGGACAGGGACTCCTACGAGCAGTACTTC
>TRBV7-8|TRBJ2-7|TRBD1|NA
CASSLEALPGGYEQYF
TGTGCCAGCAGCTTAGAAGCCCTGCCAGGGGGTTACGAGCAGTACTTC
>TRBV10-2|TRBJ2-4|TRBD2|NA
CASSDGTSVGDIQYF
TGCGCCAGCAGTGATGGGACTAGCGTGGGAGACATTCAGTACTTC
>TRBV11-2|TRBJ1-1|NA|few
CASSLLGQSRTEAFF
TGTGCCAGCAGCTTACTGGGCCAATCTCGTACTGAAGCTTTCTTT
>TRBV19|TRBJ2-1|NA|NA
CASSIGQSNEQFF
TGTGCCAGTAGTATAGGACAGTCCAATGAGCAGTTCTTC
>TRBV18|TRBJ2-2|NA|NA
CASSLDRETTGELFF
TGTGCCAGCTCTCTCGACAGAGAAACCACCGGGGAGCTGTTTTTT
>TRBV2|TRBJ2-7|NA|NA
CASSDQGSRHEQYF
TGTGCCAGCAGTGACCAGGGGTCGCGTCACGAGCAGTACTTC
>TRBV6-4|TRBJ2-1|NA|few
CASSDRGGSNNEQFF
TGTGCCAGCAGTGACCGTGGCGGGTCAAACAATGAGCAGTTCTTC
>TRBV29-1|TRBJ1-4|TRBD1|NA
CSTTTGGDEKLFF
TGCAGCACAACCACAGGGGGCGATGAAAAACTGTTTTTT
>TRBV6-6|TRBJ1-1|TRBD1|NA
CASSTGDTEAFF
TGTGCCAGCAGTACAGGGGACACTGAAGCTTTCTTT
>TRBV5-1|TRBJ2-5|TRBD2|NA
CASSSREVETQYF
TGCGCCAGCAGCTCACGGGAGGTGGAGACCCAGTACTTC
>TRBV6-4|TRBJ2-1|NA|NA
CASSLGGGTDEQFF
TGTGCCAGCAGCCTAGGGGGGGGAACGGATGAGCAGTTCTTC
>TRBV13|TRBJ2-7|NA|NA
CASSWPRGGAYEQYF
TGTGCCAGCAGCTGGCCACGGGGAGGTGCCTACGAGCAGTACTTC
>TRBV19|TRBJ2-5|NA|NA
CASSIEGQRQETQYF
TGTGCCAGTAGTATAGAAGGACAGAGACAAGAGACCCAGTACTTC
>TRBV4-3|TRBJ2-6|NA|NA
CASSQEEGSGANVLTF
TGCGCCAGCAGCCAAGAGGAGGGGTCTGGGGCCAACGTCCTGACTTTC
>TRBV6-6|TRBJ1-5|NA|NA
CASSYEGTQPQHF
TGTGCCAGCAGTTACGAGGGTACTCAGCCCCAGCATTTT
>TRBV2|TRBJ1-2|TRBD1|NA
CASTDRAAGYTF
TGTGCCAGCACGGACAGGGCTGCTGGCTACACCTTC
>TRBV6-6|TRBJ1-2|NA|NA
CASSYSGEKGYTF
TGTGCCAGCAGTTACTCCGGGGAGAAGGGCTACACCTTC
>TRBV19|TRBJ1-1|NA|few
CASSPGGNTEAFF
TGTGCCAGTAGTCCGGGAGGCAACACTGAAGCTTTCTTT
>TRBV6-1|TRBJ1-2|TRBD1|NA
CASSRDRVNYGYTF
TGTGCCAGCAGCCGTGACAGGGTTAACTATGGCTACACCTTC
>TRBV4-1|TRBJ1-2|TRBD1|NA
CASSPYDRGPYGYTF
TGCGCCAGCAGCCCATACGACAGGGGTCCCTATGGCTACACCTTC
>TRBV5-1|TRBJ1-1|TRBD1|few
CASSLSGATGNTEAFF
TGCGCCAGCAGCCTGAGTGGGGCGACAGGGAATACTGAAGCTTTCTTT
>TRBV4-2|TRBJ2-5|TRBD2|NA
CASSQIITTSGGAVGETQYF
TGTGCCAGCAGCCAAATAATTACAACTAGCGGGGGGGCCGTAGGGGAGACCCAGTACTTC
>TRBV19|TRBJ2-6|TRBD1|NA
CASTRDRDGSGANVLTF
TGTGCCAGTACCCGGGACAGGGATGGCTCTGGGGCCAACGTCCTGACTTTC
>TRBV7-9|TRBJ1-1|NA|NA
CASSLDQGPGNTEAFF
TGTGCCAGCAGCTTAGATCAGGGGCCGGGAAACACTGAAGCTTTCTTT
>TRBV18|TRBJ2-3|NA|NA
CASSPSGSTDTQYF
TGTGCCAGCTCACCCTCGGGGAGCACAGATACGCAGTATTTT
>TRBV5-5|TRBJ2-5|TRBD1|few
CASSLGTGKETQYF
TGTGCCAGCAGCTTGGGGACAGGGAAAGAGACCCAGTACTTC
>TRBV7-2|TRBJ1-1|NA|NA
CASSQGRDTEAFF
TGTGCCAGCAGCCAAGGGCGGGACACTGAAGCTTTCTTT
>TRBV15|TRBJ2-7|NA|NA
CATSSGGGSYEQYF
TGTGCCACCAGCAGTGGGGGCGGGTCCTACGAGCAGTACTTC
>TRBV14|TRBJ1-4|TRBD1|NA
CASGLKRQGLGKLFF
TGTGCCAGCGGACTTAAGAGACAGGGGCTGGGAAAACTGTTTTTT
>TRBV11-2|TRBJ2-1|NA|NA
CASSAVGGLYDEQFF
TGTGCCAGCAGCGCCGTCGGGGGGCTTTACGATGAGCAGTTCTTC
>TRBV7-7|TRBJ1-3|TRBD1|once
CASSPRGYSGGSGNTIYF
TGTGCCAGCAGCCCAAGAGGCTACTCAGGGGGCTCTGGAAACACCATATATTTT
>TRBV19|TRBJ1-5|NA|few
CASSIPGSGQPQHF
TGTGCCAGTAGTATACCAGGGTCAGGTCAGCCCCAGCATTTT
>TRBV6-6|TRBJ2-7|NA|NA
CASSYRVGEQYF
TGTGCCAGCAGTTACCGAGTCGGCGAGCAGTACTTC
>TRBV28|TRBJ2-5|NA|NA
CASSSMETQYF
TGTGCCAGCAGTTCCATGGAGACCCAGTACTTC
>TRBV5-8|TRBJ2-7|NA|NA
CASSGQPYEQYF
TGTGCCAGCAGTGGGCAACCCTACGAGCAGTACTTC
>TRBV13|TRBJ2-3|NA|NA
CASSSQGSITDTQYF
TGTGCCAGCAGCTCACAGGGTTCGATAACAGATACGCAGTATTTT
>TRBV6-5|TRBJ2-5|TRBD2|NA
CASSYQRGIQETQYF
TGTGCCAGCAGTTATCAGCGGGGGATCCAAGAGACCCAGTACTTC
>TRBV21-1|TRBJ2-6|NA|NA
CASSNTGRGEAGANVLTF
TGTGCCAGCAGCAATACTGGCAGGGGAGAGGCTGGGGCCAACGTCCTGACTTTC